Listed below are T cell receptor beta chains from one sample, sequenced in a study of control samples from healthy donors and cancer patients. Clones were sequenced by immunoSEQ multiplex PCR, and TCRdb holds only the in-frame ones, with some missing. The data contain under 20,000 clones, 80% to 90% of them singletons. Sample: PBMCs. The receptors derive from a woman in her 70s with colorectal cancer. CDR3s include the opening cysteine and the closing phenylalanine or tryptophan. A D gene is named only where the DNA matches it firmly. Expanded clones get a size class; other rows say once, few or many, or leave the size out.

V gene: TRBV5-1
CDR3 length: 14
J gene: TRBJ2-7
D gene: .
clone size: .
CDR3 protein: CASSLPTSSHEQYF
CDR3 DNA: TGCGCCAGCAGCCTCCCTACTAGTTCCCACGAGCAGTACTTC

V gene: TRBV6-5
CDR3 length: 15
J gene: TRBJ2-7
D gene: TRBD2
clone size: .
CDR3 protein: CASSYSASGIYEQYF
CDR3 DNA: TGTGCCAGCAGTTACTCGGCTAGCGGAATCTACGAGCAGTACTTC

V gene: TRBV6-2/TRBV6-3
CDR3 length: 14
J gene: TRBJ1-1
D gene: TRBD1
clone size: .
CDR3 protein: CASSYSRGTTEAFF
CDR3 DNA: TGTGCCAGCAGTTACAGCAGGGGGACCACTGAAGCTTTCTTT

V gene: TRBV9
CDR3 length: 13
J gene: TRBJ1-1
D gene: .
clone size: .
CDR3 protein: CASSKVRETEAFF
CDR3 DNA: TGTGCCAGCAGCAAAGTGAGGGAAACCGAAGCTTTCTTT

V gene: TRBV5-1
CDR3 length: 13
J gene: TRBJ1-1
D gene: .
clone size: .
CDR3 protein: CASSGAGDTEAFF
CDR3 DNA: TGCGCCAGCAGCGGGGCAGGGGACACTGAAGCTTTCTTT

V gene: TRBV3-1/TRBV3-2
CDR3 length: 15
J gene: TRBJ2-1
D gene: TRBD1
clone size: once
CDR3 protein: CASSHRDSDYNEQFF
CDR3 DNA: TGTGCCAGCAGCCACCGGGACAGCGATTACAATGAGCAGTTCTTC

V gene: TRBV7-2
CDR3 length: 13
J gene: TRBJ1-3
D gene: .
clone size: .
CDR3 protein: CASSQGLGNTIYF
CDR3 DNA: TGTGCCAGCAGCCAAGGGCTAGGAAACACCATATATTTT

V gene: TRBV6-5
CDR3 length: 11
J gene: TRBJ2-7
D gene: .
clone size: .
CDR3 protein: CASQAESEQYF
CDR3 DNA: TGTGCCAGTCAAGCGGAAAGCGAGCAGTACTTC

V gene: TRBV19
CDR3 length: 14
J gene: TRBJ2-2
D gene: TRBD1
clone size: .
CDR3 protein: CASSGGQLTGELFF
CDR3 DNA: TGTGCCAGTAGTGGGGGACAGCTTACCGGGGAGCTGTTTTTT

V gene: TRBV6-1
CDR3 length: 14
J gene: TRBJ1-5
D gene: TRBD1
clone size: once
CDR3 protein: CASTQGGRGQPQHF
CDR3 DNA: TGTGCCAGCACTCAGGGCGGCAGGGGGCAGCCCCAGCATTTT

V gene: TRBV6-6
CDR3 length: 16
J gene: TRBJ1-1
D gene: .
clone size: .
CDR3 protein: CASSYPPQGLDTEAFF
CDR3 DNA: TGTGCCAGCAGTTACCCCCCCCAGGGCTTAGACACTGAAGCTTTCTTT

V gene: TRBV10-3
CDR3 length: 12
J gene: TRBJ1-2
D gene: .
clone size: .
CDR3 protein: CAITPDNSGYTF
CDR3 DNA: TGTGCCATCACCCCGGACAACTCTGGCTACACCTTC

V gene: TRBV9
CDR3 length: 15
J gene: TRBJ2-2
D gene: TRBD1
clone size: .
CDR3 protein: CASSVRAGGEGELFF
CDR3 DNA: TGTGCCAGCAGCGTAAGGGCAGGGGGCGAAGGGGAGCTGTTTTTT

V gene: TRBV6-5
CDR3 length: 14
J gene: TRBJ2-7
D gene: .
clone size: .
CDR3 protein: CASSSRGGLYEQYF
CDR3 DNA: TGTGCCAGCAGTTCGAGGGGGGGCCTATACGAGCAGTACTTC

V gene: TRBV7-9
CDR3 length: 14
J gene: TRBJ2-7
D gene: .
clone size: few
CDR3 protein: CASTPRGRRYEQYF
CDR3 DNA: TGTGCCAGCACCCCGCGGGGGCGAAGGTACGAGCAGTACTTC

V gene: TRBV2
CDR3 length: 16
J gene: TRBJ2-2
D gene: TRBD1
clone size: .
CDR3 protein: CVSTGQGTLLTGELFF
CDR3 DNA: TGTGTCAGCACAGGACAGGGAACTCTCCTAACCGGGGAGCTGTTTTTT